This TCR beta chain was sequenced during a study of T cells in localized non-small cell lung cancer. The V end lost 2 bases, the J end lost 2 bases, and 6 bases lay between the germline ends. The CDR3 totals 13 residues. Germline CDR1 SNHLY, CDR2 FYNNEI. The repertoire was sequenced with immunoSEQ multiplex PCR; TCRdb's copy has only in-frame clones and lacks some. The data show some 38,000 clones, roughly 90% seen once. The receptor was isolated from a male donor at least 60 years old with stage II lung adenocarcinoma. This sample comprised peripheral blood mononuclear cells, obtained before any cancer treatment. The chain couples TRBV2 to TRBJ1-2; D is ambiguous. CDR3 DNA sequence: TGTGCCAGCAGTGAAATGAAAAACTATGGCTACACCTTC. Its protein product is CASSEMKNYGYTF.